This passage covers 19 T cell receptor beta chains from one sample sequenced in a study of regulatory T cells in long-lasting Graves disease. This sample's time point: newly diagnosed GD, antithyroid drugs for less than 3 months. From PBMCs, RNA was extracted and then used to make the TCR library. iRepertoire HTBI primers and Arm-PCR of CDR3 regions built TCR beta libraries. MiXCR, run by TCRdb on the multiplex PCR reads, gives a single entry per CDR3 protein. The profile shows around 420,000 distinct CDR3 sequences, approximately 15% of them singletons. This sample also belongs to another study, concerning T cells in Graves' hyperthyroidism and ophthalmopathy.

The input for sequencing was peripheral blood mononuclear cells (PBMCs), taken at new diagnosis, from a patient treated with antithyroid drugs. The source is a woman aged 40 to 50 with Graves disease.

This clonotype was observed at least ten times. The chain carries TRBV2 and TRBJ1-4; maybe TRBD1 (5 bases). Per the germline V gene, CDR1 is SNHLY and CDR2 is FYNNEI. Trimming removed 7 bases at V and 8 bases at J, with 11 bases between. This CDR3 is 12 amino acids long. The CDR3: CASTGAEEKLFF. As DNA, the CDR3 is TGTGCCAGCACCGGGGCGGAAGAAAAACTGTTTTTT.

This clonotype was seen repeatedly, ten times or more. This sequence joins TRBV5-1 and TRBJ2-1; no firm D call. Trimming left V 4 bases short and J 0 bases short, with 14 bases between. Germline V CDR1 and CDR2: SGHRS, YFSETQ. This CDR3 region has 16 residues. The CDR3 reads CASSAQAGASYNEQFF. As DNA, the CDR3 is TGCGCCAGCAGCGCTCAGGCCGGTGCCTCCTACAATGAGCAGTTCTTC. The full variable domain, rest sourced from reference TRBV5-1 and TRBJ2-1, is KAGVTQTPRYLIKTRGQQVTLSCSPISGHRSVSWYQQTPGQGLQFLFEYFSETQRNKGNFPGRFSGRQFSNSRSEMNVSTLELGDSALYLCASSAQAGASYNEQFFGPGTRLTVL.

The table lists this clonotype with many counts. This chain links TRBV20-1 with TRBJ2-7; 11 bases fit TRBD2. The ends lost 5 bases at V and 0 bases at J; junction bases unmatched: 3. Germline assignment: CDR1 DFQATT and CDR2 SNEGSKA (reference sequence). The length of the CDR3 is 14 residues. CDR3 sequence reads: CSALGTSGSYEQYF. The CDR3 DNA follows: TGCAGTGCTCTAGGGACTAGCGGCTCCTACGAGCAGTACTTC.

This clonotype was seen at least ten times. The gene calls are TRBV7-3 and TRBJ1-5, with D unresolved. There are 13 residues in the CDR3. CDR1 is SGHTA, CDR2 FQGTGA, per germline. Trimming removed 5 bases at V and 6 bases at J, with 11 bases between. As DNA, the CDR3 is TGTGCCAGCAGCATAAATCCGGGTCAGCCCCAGCATTTT. This translates into CASSINPGQPQHF.

This clonotype was found many times. The chain couples TRBV27 to TRBJ1-1; D is perhaps TRBD1 (5 bases). Looked up from germline, CDR1 is MNHEY and CDR2 is SMNVEV (reference sequence). V lost 6 bases and J lost 2, with 16 bases in between. This CDR3 is 15 amino acids long. CDR3 sequence: CASSPTGSSNTEAFF. For the CDR3, the DNA is TGTGCCAGCAGCCCTACAGGCTCAAGCAACACTGAAGCTTTCTTT.

This clonotype has just a few counts. The rearrangement joins TRBV7-8 to TRBJ2-2, with TRBD2 matching over 8 bases. CDR3 length: 15 amino acids. V gave up 8 bases and J gave up 7 bases; unmatched junction bases: 12. Germline V lookup: CDR1 SGHVS, CDR2 FQNEAQ. The CDR3 DNA is TGTGCCAGCCGTATACTTGCGGGAGGAATCGGGGAGCTGTTTTTT. Translation: CASRILAGGIGELFF.

This clonotype occurred many times. The CDR3 coding sequence is TGTGCTAGTGGTTTCACCTTTCCCGGGGGCACAGATACGCAGTATTTT. Translation gives CASGFTFPGGTDTQYF. The V gene is TRBV12-5, the J gene TRBJ2-3, with D tentatively TRBD2 (5 bases). This CDR3 comprises 16 residues. Trimming removed 3 bases from V and 1 base from J, with 14 bases in between. In germline, CDR1 is LGHNT, CDR2 FRNRAP.

This rearrangement joins TRBV29-1 to TRBJ1-1; D gene ambiguous. V was clipped by 5 bases and J by 5 bases, with 12 bases between them. The CDR3 contains 12 residues. Germline CDR1 SQVTM, CDR2 ANQGSEA. The CDR3 region has the DNA TGCAGCGTTAAAAGCGGGATAACTGAAGCTTTCTTT. Its protein is CSVKSGITEAFF. Combining the CDR3 with reference TRBV29-1 and TRBJ1-1 gives the whole variable domain SAVISQKPSRDICQRGTSLTIQCQVDSQVTMMFWYRQQPGQSLTLIATANQGSEATYESGFVIDKFPISRPNLTFSTLTVSNMSPEDSSIYLCSVKSGITEAFFGQGTRLTVV.

The rearrangement joins TRBV20-1 to TRBJ1-4, with D hard to call. Trimming took 0 bases from V and 6 from J, leaving 11 bases between them. The CDR3 spans 14 residues. Germline V gene data show CDR1 as DFQATT and CDR2 as SNEGSKA (reference sequence). CDR3 nucleotides: TGCAGTGCTAGAGACTACCGTTTAGATGAAAAACTGTTTTTT. As protein: CSARDYRLDEKLFF.

Many counts were recorded for this clonotype. V gene TRBV27 combines with J gene TRBJ2-3, with 12 bases matching TRBD2. Germline CDR1 reads MNHEY; CDR2 reads SMNVEV (reference sequence). The V gene end was trimmed by 6 bases and the J gene end by 3 bases; junction bases not matched to a gene: 7. The CDR3 consists of 16 residues. The CDR3, as DNA: TGTGCCAGCAGCCGACTAGCGGGAGAGGTTACAGATACGCAGTATTTT. It translates to CASSRLAGEVTDTQYF.

There are many counts of this clonotype. The rearrangement joins TRBV7-8 to TRBJ1-1; D gene unclear. The CDR3 loop spans 12 amino acids. Trimming stripped 5 bases from V and 6 bases from J, with 10 bases between. From germline, CDR1 is SGHVS and CDR2 FQNEAQ. The CDR3, as DNA: TGTGCCAGCAGCCACCAGGTCTCTGAAGCTTTCTTT. It codes for CASSHQVSEAFF.

This clonotype occurred a few times. The rearrangement uses TRBV4-2 and TRBJ2-3, with TRBD2 as a possible D gene (5 bases). CDR1 LGHNA and CDR2 YNFKEQ come from the germline V gene. The CDR3 extends over 16 amino acids. Deletions cut 0 bases from V and 0 bases from J, with 10 bases between. The CDR3 loop is CASSQDQPGSTDTQYF. The CDR3 bases are TGTGCCAGCAGCCAAGATCAACCGGGGAGCACAGATACGCAGTATTTT.

This chain uses TRBV6-5 with TRBJ2-1; 11 bases agree with TRBD2. V trimming: 0 bases; J trimming: 9 bases; junction bases outside the gene matches: 7. The CDR3 runs to 16 residues. The germline V gene encodes CDR1 MNHEY and CDR2 SVGAGI. CDR3 bases: TGTGCCAGCAGTTACTCACTAGCGGGAGCCGGGAGTGAGCAGTTCTTC. Its translation: CASSYSLAGAGSEQFF.

This clonotype was found many times. The gene calls are TRBV9 and TRBJ2-3; 13 bases align to TRBD2. The trim removed 7 bases at V and 6 bases at J, leaving 8 bases unmatched. The CDR3 consists of 15 residues. The germline V gene has CDR1 SGDLS and CDR2 YYNGEE. This CDR3 reads CASGELAGGRDTQYF. Written as DNA, the CDR3 is TGTGCCAGCGGGGAACTAGCGGGAGGGCGGGATACGCAGTATTTT.

This clonotype was seen many times. The chain has TRBV11-3 and TRBJ2-1, with D unclear. Trimming cost V 5 bases and J 2 bases, with 16 bases left between them. The length of the CDR3 is 16 residues. Germline lookup yields CDR1 SGHNT and CDR2 YENEEA. The CDR3 sequence is CASSARIPAAYNEQFF. The CDR3 DNA sequence: TGTGCCAGCAGCGCCCGAATCCCCGCCGCCTACAATGAGCAGTTCTTC.

This clonotype was seen many times. The chain couples TRBV5-6 to TRBJ2-7, with 7 bases identical to TRBD2. Germline CDR1 reads SGHDT; CDR2 reads YYEEEE. Trimming at V came to 2 bases and at J to 6 bases, leaving 8 bases not matched to a gene. The CDR3 is 14 residues long. The chain's CDR3 is CASSFWTSFSEQYF. The CDR3 coding sequence is TGTGCCAGCAGCTTTTGGACTAGTTTCTCCGAGCAGTACTTC.

The chain couples TRBV5-1 to TRBJ2-3, with TRBD1 matching over 10 bases. The CDR3 runs to 14 residues. Germline V CDR1 and CDR2: SGHRS, YFSETQ. V lost 2 bases and J lost 6; bases outside the gene matches: 3. CDR3 DNA: TGCGCCAGCAGCTTACCGGGACAGGGGGATACGCAGTATTTT. Its translation: CASSLPGQGDTQYF.

This clonotype has at least ten counts. This CDR3 is CASSLGQNFGEQFF. CDR3 in DNA: TGTGCCAGCAGTTTGGGGCAAAACTTCGGTGAGCAGTTCTTC. V is TRBV27 and J is TRBJ2-1; maybe TRBD1 (5 bases). Germline assignment: CDR1 MNHEY and CDR2 SMNVEV (reference sequence). The CDR3 spans 14 residues. The germline V and J ends were trimmed by 3 bases and 9 bases, with 15 bases remaining between them.

This clonotype has a count of ten or more. This sequence joins TRBV2 and TRBJ2-5; D gene unclear. CDR1 and CDR2 from the germline V gene are SNHLY and FYNNEI. V shed 0 bases and J shed 4 bases, with 3 bases lying between them. The CDR3 consists of 12 residues. The CDR3 nucleotides are TGTGCCAGCAGTGAAGCGATAGAGACCCAGTACTTC. Translated, it gives CASSEAIETQYF.